These T cell receptor beta chains were read from a single sample in a study of shared clonotypes between healthy human individuals. Only in-frame clones appear in the TCRdb table, and some are missing; sequencing was by immunoSEQ multiplex PCR. The table has about 1 million clones, roughly 70% seen once; the top ten hold nearly 1.5%. The sample was memory CD4+ T cells sorted from blood. The receptors here all came from a man in his late teens or twenties in good health. Each CDR3 is given with its conserved first and last residue.

V	J	CDR3
TRBV7-6	TRBJ2-3	CASSSMLGGSTDTQYF
TRBV18	TRBJ2-2	CASSPSSGSGGELFF
TRBV5-4	TRBJ1-1	CASSTRTGSTEAFF
TRBV4-1	TRBJ1-2	CASSQGGGPNYGYTF
TRBV2	TRBJ2-3	CASCLQGSGTDTQYF
TRBV9	TRBJ1-2	CASSAGQGGDGYTF
TRBV4-1	TRBJ1-4	CASSHLTAGPNEKLFF
TRBV5-6	TRBJ2-7	CASSLRRHLGTREQYF
TRBV5-1	TRBJ2-7	CASMSFDYEQYF
TRBV7-7	TRBJ2-2	CASSSNTGTSPGELFF
TRBV10-3	TRBJ2-7	CAISESGRPYEQYF
TRBV4-1	TRBJ2-2	CASSQEAGVTGELFF
TRBV6-1	TRBJ2-7	CASSEKDRGYEQYF
TRBV5-1	TRBJ2-2	CASSLLGSAGGELFF
TRBV7-6	TRBJ1-1	CASSPWAGWEMNTEAFF
TRBV18	TRBJ2-7	CASSLDNTGKPEQYF
TRBV6-6	TRBJ2-1	CASSSEGSYNEQFF
TRBV11-2	TRBJ1-1	CASSPTLGTTEAFF
TRBV5-1	TRBJ1-6	CASSSGTDLRSPLHF
TRBV5-1	TRBJ2-7	CASSSLQGGWEQYF
TRBV19	TRBJ2-1	CASSTLGTSGGLSYNEQFF
TRBV30	TRBJ1-5	CAWGQGINQPQHF
TRBV6-5	TRBJ2-5	CASTGTGKGETQYF
TRBV28	TRBJ1-2	CASRTLGSGYTF
TRBV6-1	TRBJ2-7	CASSEALPGQGSYEQYF
TRBV6-4	TRBJ1-1	CASSDSGGTEAFF
TRBV7-9	TRBJ2-3	CASSLRTSTDTQYF
TRBV5-1	TRBJ2-5	CASSLQVTQETQYF
TRBV18	TRBJ2-2	CASSPPKLYENTGELFF
TRBV9	TRBJ2-7	CASSVGGGDGVGLSYEQYF
TRBV6-5	TRBJ2-3	CASSRQEDTDTQYF
TRBV6-5	TRBJ1-6	CASSYNQDYNSPLHF
TRBV5-1	TRBJ1-4	CASRDQGTNEKLFF
TRBV10-3	TRBJ1-5	CAISAESNQPQHF
TRBV5-4	TRBJ2-5	CASSLPGTLKRETQYF
TRBV9	TRBJ2-3	CASSGQEAPGSTDTQYF
TRBV10-1	TRBJ2-7	CASSEPGQNHEQYF
TRBV11-3	TRBJ2-3	CASSPGTDGSTDTQYF
TRBV7-8	TRBJ2-7	CASSFEIRQGWGEQYF
TRBV11-2	TRBJ1-2	CASSSDRASNYGYTF
TRBV28	TRBJ1-2	CASSLRALNYGYTF
TRBV5-4	TRBJ2-7	CASSLDGVYEQYF
TRBV5-1	TRBJ2-3	CASSLVGGRPTDTQYF
TRBV5-1	TRBJ2-1	CASSLAKGGYEQFF
TRBV25-1	TRBJ1-4	CASGENFGTGFNEKLFF
TRBV5-1	TRBJ2-7	CASSSDRGVEQYF
TRBV7-3	TRBJ2-1	CASSLRPSAGGDYNEQFF
TRBV4-1	TRBJ2-3	CASSRSGWGPSTDTQYF
TRBV2	TRBJ2-1	CASILGVEQFF
TRBV30	TRBJ1-5	CAWSRKGNQPQHF
TRBV2	TRBJ1-2	CASKGPGEARGYTF
TRBV6-1	TRBJ1-1	CASSDAGRQSNTEAFF
TRBV5-1	TRBJ2-2	CASGGTYANTGELFF
TRBV5-8	TRBJ2-2	CASSRGWTGELFF
TRBV7-2	TRBJ2-7	CASSLKGLAGASYEQYF